The clone carrying this T cell receptor (beta chain) was detected only once. Its antigen remains unknown. The identical CDR3 is also encoded by other nucleotide sequences in the sample. This specimen belongs to a study of shared clonotypes between healthy human individuals. Assay: immunoSEQ multiplex PCR; the TCRdb copy retains only in-frame clones and omits some. The data hold millions of clones, with around nine tenths observed a single time. Study-level findings and limits: Few donors limited the genetic and exposure-history diversity represented. Relative to their counterparts shared across all four donors, non-shared clonotypes exhibited diminished generation probabilities.

Trimming removed 3 bases from V and 1 base from J, with 10 bases in between. CDR3 size: 14 residues. Germline assignment: CDR1 SGDLS and CDR2 YYNGEE. V and J are TRBV9 and TRBJ2-5; D not resolved. This TCR came from a man younger than 35 in good health. Sequencing was carried out using naive CD4+ T cells sorted from blood. The sample's subset: CD45RA+ positively selected. The CDR3 bases are TGTGCCAGCAGCGGTCGGAGTCCCCAAGAGACCCAGTACTTC. Its translation is CASSGRSPQETQYF.